This T cell receptor beta chain originates from a study of T cells expressing NK-cell markers. The CDR3 contains 12 residues. Germline V CDR1 and CDR2: SGHVS, FQNEAQ. As regards this clonotype: Its target is not known.

Study outcomes and limitations: Dominant NKG2C+ clonotype frequencies of 1.0-7.0% of CD8+ T cells were measured in several donors.

With UMIs, 5'RACE template switching was used to make TCR beta cDNA. TCRdb re-called the 5' RACE reads and gives one entry per CDR3 protein, without DNA. The repertoire table contains some 150,000 distinct CDR3 sequences. The V call is TRBV7-8, the J call TRBJ2-5; checking the TCRdb D call of TRBD1 is not possible without DNA. The origin of this receptor is a man between 18 and 29 years old in good health. Sequencing was performed on blood T cells: a sorted CD56 or NKG2C T cell subset, CD4+ or CD8+ T cells, or bulk PBMC T cells (not recorded which). CDR3 sequence reads: CASSKTGETQYF.